This T cell receptor (beta chain) was sequenced during a study of blood T cell repertoires in COVID-19. Study-wide background: Researchers got acute and convalescent COVID-19 samples from the United States, Italy and Spain.

The V gene's germline CDR1 is SGHTA and CDR2 FQGTGA. The germline V and J ends were trimmed by 3 bases and 8 bases, with 11 bases remaining between them. The CDR3 loop spans 13 amino acids. Data came from immunoSEQ multiplex PCR; TCRdb stores just in-frame clones and leaves some out. This table has approximately 250,000 clones, 80% to 85% appearing once. The source material was peripheral blood. The chain uses TRBV7-3 and TRBJ1-5, with unresolved D. The TCR sequence derives from a man aged 55 to 69 with acute or convalescent COVID-19. CDR3 sequence: CASSLNAGKPQHF. CDR3 sequence (DNA): TGTGCCAGCAGCTTGAATGCTGGCAAGCCCCAGCATTTT. Full variable domain (outside the CDR3, taken from reference TRBV7-3 and TRBJ1-5): GAGVSQTPSNKVTEKGKYVELRCDPISGHTALYWYRQSLGQGPEFLIYFQGTGAADDSGLPNDRFFAVRPEGSVSTLKIQRTERGDSAVYLCASSLNAGKPQHFGDGTRLSIL.